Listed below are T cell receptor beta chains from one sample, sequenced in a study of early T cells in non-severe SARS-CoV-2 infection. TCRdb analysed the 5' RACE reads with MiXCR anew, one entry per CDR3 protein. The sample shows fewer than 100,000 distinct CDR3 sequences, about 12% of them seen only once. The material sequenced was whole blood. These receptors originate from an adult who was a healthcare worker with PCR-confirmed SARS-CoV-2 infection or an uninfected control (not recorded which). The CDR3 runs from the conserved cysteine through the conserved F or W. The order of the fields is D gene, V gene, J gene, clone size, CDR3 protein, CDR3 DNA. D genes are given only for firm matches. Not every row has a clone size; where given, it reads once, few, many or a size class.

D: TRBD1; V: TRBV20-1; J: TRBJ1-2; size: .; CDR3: CSARDRVTGDSYGYTF; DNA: TGCAGTGCTAGAGATCGCGTCACAGGGGATAGCTATGGCTACACCTTC
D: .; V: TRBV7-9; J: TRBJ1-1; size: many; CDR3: CASSLAKVNLLNTEAFF; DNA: TGTGCCAGCAGCTTAGCGAAAGTGAATTTACTGAACACTGAAGCTTTCTTT
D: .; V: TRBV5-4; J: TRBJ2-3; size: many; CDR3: CASSLGGFGTDTQYF; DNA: TGTGCCAGCAGCTTGGGAGGGTTCGGGACAGATACGCAGTATTTT
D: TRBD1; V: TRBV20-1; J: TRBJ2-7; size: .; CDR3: CSASPGQGSPYEQYF; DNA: TGCAGTGCTTCTCCGGGACAGGGTTCGCCCTACGAGCAGTACTTC
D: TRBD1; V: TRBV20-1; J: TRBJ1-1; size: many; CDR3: CSARDGTGSSTEAFF; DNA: TGCAGTGCTAGAGACGGGACAGGGTCGTCCACTGAAGCTTTCTTT
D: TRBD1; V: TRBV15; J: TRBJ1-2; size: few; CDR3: CATSRKGQGPTMSYTF; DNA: TGTGCCACCAGCAGGAAAGGACAGGGACCGACTATGAGCTACACCTTC
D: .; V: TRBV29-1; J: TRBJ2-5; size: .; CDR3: CSVPAQETQYF; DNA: TGCAGCGTTCCAGCCCAAGAGACCCAGTACTTC
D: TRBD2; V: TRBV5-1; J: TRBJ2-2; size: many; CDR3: CASSLKVGLAVNTGELFF; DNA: TGCGCCAGCAGCTTGAAAGTGGGGCTAGCGGTAAACACCGGGGAGCTGTTTTTT
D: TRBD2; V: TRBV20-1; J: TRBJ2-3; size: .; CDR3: CSARDVLAGDGDTQYF; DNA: TGCAGTGCTAGAGACGTCCTAGCGGGAGACGGAGATACGCAGTATTTT
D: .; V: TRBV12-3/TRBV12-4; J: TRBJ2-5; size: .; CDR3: CASARNQETQYF; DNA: TGTGCCAGCGCGCGCAACCAAGAGACCCAGTACTTC
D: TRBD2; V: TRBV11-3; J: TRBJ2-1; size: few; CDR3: CASSSTSGGYNEQFF; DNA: TGTGCCAGCAGCTCGACTAGCGGGGGCTACAATGAGCAGTTCTTC
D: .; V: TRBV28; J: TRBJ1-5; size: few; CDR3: CASSQGNQPQHF; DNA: TGTGCCAGCAGTCAAGGGAATCAGCCCCAGCATTTT
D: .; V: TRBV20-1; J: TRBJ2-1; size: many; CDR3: CSARDVRGTPTGDEQFF; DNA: TGCAGTGCTAGAGATGTCCGTGGGACACCAACCGGGGATGAGCAGTTCTTC
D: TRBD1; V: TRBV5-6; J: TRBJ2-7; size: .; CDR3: CASSLRQGSTYEQYF; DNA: TGTGCCAGCAGCCTGCGACAGGGTTCCACCTACGAGCAGTACTTC
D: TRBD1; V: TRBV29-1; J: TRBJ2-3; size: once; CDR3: CSVTGQGGPDTQYF; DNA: TGCAGCGTGACGGGACAGGGGGGACCAGATACGCAGTATTTT
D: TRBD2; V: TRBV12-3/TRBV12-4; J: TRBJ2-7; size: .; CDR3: CASSLGGRYEQYF; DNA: TGTGCCAGCAGTTTGGGCGGGAGATACGAGCAGTACTTC
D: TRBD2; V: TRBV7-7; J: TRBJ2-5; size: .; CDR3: CASSSAGGSGETQYF; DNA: TGTGCCAGCAGCTCAGCGGGAGGGTCAGGAGAGACCCAGTACTTC
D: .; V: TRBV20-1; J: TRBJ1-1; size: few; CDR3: CSARDRYEWNTEAFF; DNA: TGCAGTGCTAGAGATCGGTACGAATGGAACACTGAAGCTTTCTTT
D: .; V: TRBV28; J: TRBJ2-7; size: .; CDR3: CASSLAEGGDYEQYF; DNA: TGTGCCAGCAGTTTAGCGGAAGGGGGAGACTACGAGCAGTACTTC
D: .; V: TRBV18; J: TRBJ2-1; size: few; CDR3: CASSPGTAHEQFF; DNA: TGTGCCAGCTCACCTGGGACTGCTCATGAGCAGTTCTTC
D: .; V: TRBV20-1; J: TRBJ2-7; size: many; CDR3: CSARGSLNEQYF; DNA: TGCAGTGCTAGGGGGAGTCTGAACGAGCAGTACTTC
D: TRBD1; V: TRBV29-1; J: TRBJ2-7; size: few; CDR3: CSVDRGHEQYF; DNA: TGCAGCGTCGACAGGGGCCACGAGCAGTACTTC
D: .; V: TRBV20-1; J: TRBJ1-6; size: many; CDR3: CSARHRRYNSPLHF; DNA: TGCAGTGCTAGACACAGGAGATATAATTCACCCCTCCACTTT
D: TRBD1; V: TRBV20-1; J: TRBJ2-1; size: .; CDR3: CSARTGSYNEQFF; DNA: TGCAGTGCCCGGACAGGATCCTACAATGAGCAGTTCTTC
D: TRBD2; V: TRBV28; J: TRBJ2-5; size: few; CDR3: CASSFPGLAEGGETQYF; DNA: TGTGCCAGCAGTTTCCCGGGACTAGCGGAAGGGGGGGAGACCCAGTACTTC
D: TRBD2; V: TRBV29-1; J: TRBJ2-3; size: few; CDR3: CSVSTSGTGTQYF; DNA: TGCAGCGTTTCGACTAGCGGGACGGGTACGCAGTATTTT
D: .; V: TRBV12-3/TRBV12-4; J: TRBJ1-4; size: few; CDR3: CASTPHLATNEKLFF; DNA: TGTGCCAGCACCCCCCATCTTGCAACTAATGAAAAACTGTTTTTT
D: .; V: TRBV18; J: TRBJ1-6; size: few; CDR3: CASSQQRDNSPLHF; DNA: TGTGCCAGCTCCCAGCAGCGGGATAATTCACCCCTCCACTTT
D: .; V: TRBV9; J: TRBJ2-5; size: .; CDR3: CANLDHPKTQYF; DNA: TGTGCCAACCTTGACCACCCAAAGACCCAGTACTTC
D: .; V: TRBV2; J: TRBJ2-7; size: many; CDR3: CASSRTDYEQYF; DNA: TGTGCCAGCAGTAGGACGGACTACGAGCAGTACTTC
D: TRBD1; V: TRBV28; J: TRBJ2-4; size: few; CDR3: CASLEQGVAKNIQYF; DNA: TGTGCCAGCCTTGAACAGGGGGTAGCCAAAAACATTCAGTACTTC
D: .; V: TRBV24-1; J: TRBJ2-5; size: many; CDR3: CATSDFETQYF; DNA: TGTGCCACCAGTGATTTCGAGACCCAGTACTTC
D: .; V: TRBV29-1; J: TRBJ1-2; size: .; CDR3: CSVVSGEWNYGYTF; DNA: TGCAGCGTTGTTTCAGGGGAGTGGAACTATGGCTACACCTTC
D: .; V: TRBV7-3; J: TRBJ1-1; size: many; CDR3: CASSRDRVTPEAFF; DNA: TGTGCCAGCAGCAGAGACAGAGTCACACCTGAAGCTTTCTTT
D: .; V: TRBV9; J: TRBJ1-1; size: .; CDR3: CASRTDSHTGQAFF; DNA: TGTGCCAGCAGGACAGACAGCCACACAGGGCAAGCTTTCTTT
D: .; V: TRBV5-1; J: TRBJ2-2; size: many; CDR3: CASSLGLDGTGELFF; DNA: TGCGCCAGCAGCTTGGGTCTTGATGGAACCGGGGAGCTGTTTTTT
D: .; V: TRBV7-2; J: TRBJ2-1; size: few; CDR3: CASSIQRLVHSSSYNEQFF; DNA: TGTGCCAGCAGCATCCAGAGACTAGTTCACTCGAGCTCCTACAATGAGCAGTTCTTC
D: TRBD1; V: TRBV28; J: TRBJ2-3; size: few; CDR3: CASSFLRGTGDTDTQYF; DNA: TGTGCCAGCAGTTTTCTCCGTGGGACAGGGGACACAGATACGCAGTATTTT
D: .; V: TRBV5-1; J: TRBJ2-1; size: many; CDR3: CASSFGGFYNEQFF; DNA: TGCGCCAGCAGCTTTGGCGGGTTCTACAATGAGCAGTTCTTC
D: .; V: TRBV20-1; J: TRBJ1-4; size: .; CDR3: CSARDAGGTNEKLFF; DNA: TGCAGTGCTAGAGATGCGGGGGGAACTAATGAAAAACTGTTTTTT
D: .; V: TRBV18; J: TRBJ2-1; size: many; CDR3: CASSPPGLPNDEQFF; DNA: TGTGCCAGCTCACCACCGGGACTCCCAAACGATGAGCAGTTCTTC
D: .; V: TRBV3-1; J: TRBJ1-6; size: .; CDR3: CASSWGVRGGSPLHF; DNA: TGTGCCAGCAGCTGGGGAGTCAGGGGTGGTTCACCCCTCCACTTT
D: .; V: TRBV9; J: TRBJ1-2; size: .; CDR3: CASSVVEDYGYTF; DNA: TGTGCCAGCAGCGTAGTTGAGGACTATGGCTACACCTTC
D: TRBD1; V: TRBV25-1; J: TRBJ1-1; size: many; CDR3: CASSGDRLQAFF; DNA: TGTGCCAGCAGTGGGGACAGACTTCAAGCTTTCTTT
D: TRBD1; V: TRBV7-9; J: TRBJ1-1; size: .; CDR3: CASSSQGRNTEAFF; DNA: TGTGCCAGCAGCTCACAGGGGAGGAACACTGAAGCTTTCTTT
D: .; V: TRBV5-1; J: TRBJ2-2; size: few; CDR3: CASSLSWGGELFF; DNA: TGCGCCAGCAGCTTATCTTGGGGCGGGGAGCTGTTTTTT
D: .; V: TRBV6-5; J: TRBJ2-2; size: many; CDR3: CASSSSREANTGELFF; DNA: TGTGCCAGCAGCTCCTCGCGGGAAGCGAACACCGGGGAGCTGTTTTTT
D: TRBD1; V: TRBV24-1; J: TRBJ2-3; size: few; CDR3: CATSDLGQGSITDTQYF; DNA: TGTGCCACCAGTGATTTGGGACAGGGGTCCATCACAGATACGCAGTATTTT
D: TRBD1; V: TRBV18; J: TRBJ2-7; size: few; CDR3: CASSPRTGFTYEQYF; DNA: TGTGCCAGCTCACCACGGACAGGGTTCACCTACGAGCAGTACTTC
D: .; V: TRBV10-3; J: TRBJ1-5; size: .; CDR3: CAIKEVSNQPQHF; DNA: TGTGCCATCAAGGAGGTTAGCAATCAGCCCCAGCATTTT
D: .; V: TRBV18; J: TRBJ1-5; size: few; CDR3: CASSQGIGNQPQHF; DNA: TGTGCCAGCTCACAAGGGATTGGCAATCAGCCCCAGCATTTT
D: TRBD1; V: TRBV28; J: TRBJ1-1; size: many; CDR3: CASSTVQGRSEAFF; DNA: TGTGCCAGCAGTACAGTACAGGGGAGGTCTGAAGCTTTCTTT
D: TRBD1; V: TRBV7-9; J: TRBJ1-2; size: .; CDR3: CASSPRTGEKRGYTF; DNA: TGTGCCAGCAGCCCCCGGACAGGGGAGAAACGTGGCTACACCTTC
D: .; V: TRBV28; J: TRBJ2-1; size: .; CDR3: CASFPGTPLNEQFF; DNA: TGTGCCAGCTTCCCCGGGACGCCCCTAAATGAGCAGTTCTTC